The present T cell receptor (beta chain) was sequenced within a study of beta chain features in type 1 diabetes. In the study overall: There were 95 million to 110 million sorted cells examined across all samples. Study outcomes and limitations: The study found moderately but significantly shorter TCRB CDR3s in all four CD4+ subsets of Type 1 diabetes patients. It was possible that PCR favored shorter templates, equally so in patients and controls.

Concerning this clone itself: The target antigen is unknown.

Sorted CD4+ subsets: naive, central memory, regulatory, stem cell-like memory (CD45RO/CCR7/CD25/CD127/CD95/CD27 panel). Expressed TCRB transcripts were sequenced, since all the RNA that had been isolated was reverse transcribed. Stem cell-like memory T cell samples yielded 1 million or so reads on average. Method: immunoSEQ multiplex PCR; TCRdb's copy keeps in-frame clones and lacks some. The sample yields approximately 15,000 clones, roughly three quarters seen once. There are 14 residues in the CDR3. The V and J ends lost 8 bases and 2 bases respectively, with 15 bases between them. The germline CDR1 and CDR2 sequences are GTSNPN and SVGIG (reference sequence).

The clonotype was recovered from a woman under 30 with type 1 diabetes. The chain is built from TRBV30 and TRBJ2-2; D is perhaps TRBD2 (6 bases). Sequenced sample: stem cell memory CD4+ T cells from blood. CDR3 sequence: CAGFAGRNTGELFF. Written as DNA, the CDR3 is TGTGCCGGTTTCGCGGGAAGAAACACCGGGGAGCTGTTTTTT.